The 8 T cell receptor beta chains reported below all come from one sample, sequenced in a study of blood T cell repertoires in COVID-19. Sequencing used immunoSEQ multiplex PCR; TCRdb keeps in-frame clones, though not all of them. Among 180,000 or so clones listed, 86% were seen once. Sequencing was performed on PBMCs or T cells enriched from blood (not recorded which). The receptors here all came from a man aged 35 to 55 with acute COVID-19.

This clone was seen just once. This chain links TRBV15 with TRBJ1-2; TRBD1 aligns across 7 bases. Germline CDR1 is LNHNV and CDR2 is YYDKDF (reference sequence). Trimming at V came to 3 bases and at J to 8 bases, leaving 3 bases not matched to a gene. CDR3 size: 12 residues. CDR3 loop: CATSRGQPGYTF. The CDR3 coding sequence is TGTGCCACCAGCAGGGGACAGCCCGGCTACACCTTC.

V usage is TRBV27 and J usage is TRBJ1-1, with D uncertain. CDR1 is MNHEY and CDR2 is SMNVEV in the germline V gene (reference sequence). The ends were cut back, 6 bases at V and 0 bases at J, with 11 bases in the middle. The CDR3 contains 14 residues. The CDR3 DNA sequence: TGTGCCAGCAGACCGGGGAGCATGAACACTGAAGCTTTCTTT. It yields the protein CASRPGSMNTEAFF.

The chain recombines TRBV7-3 with TRBJ2-1; 10 nucleotides agree with TRBD2. Losses at the gene ends were 3 bases for V and 7 bases for J; bases not matched to a gene: 9. Germline V gene sequence: CDR1 SGHTA, CDR2 FQGTGA. The CDR3 is made up of 16 amino acids. In DNA, the CDR3 is TGTGCCAGCAGCTTGGCTAGCGGGAGCATCCGAAATGAGCAGTTCTTC. It codes for CASSLASGSIRNEQFF.

The chain links TRBV7-8 to TRBJ2-1; TRBD2 matches 7 bases. Germline CDR1 reads SGHVS; CDR2 reads FQNEAQ. Trimming took 0 bases from V and 1 from J; bases not matched to a gene: 6. CDR3 length: 17 amino acids. The CDR3 coding sequence is TGTGCCAGCAGCTTAGCGGGCGCGGGAGTGTCCTACAATGAGCAGTTCTTC. As protein: CASSLAGAGVSYNEQFF.

V is TRBV6-5 and J is TRBJ2-3; TRBD2 aligns across 14 bases. Germline values: CDR1 MNHEY, CDR2 SVGAGI. Trimming at V came to 6 bases and at J to 4 bases, leaving 3 bases not matched to a gene. CDR3 length equals 15 residues. The CDR3 DNA is TGTGCCAGCAGCGCGACTAGCGGGAGGGCAGATACGCAGTATTTT. Encoded protein: CASSATSGRADTQYF.

The chain combines TRBV11-1 with TRBJ2-7; the D gene is possibly TRBD2 (5 bases). The CDR3 sequence is 16 residues long. The ends were cut back, 0 bases at V and 0 bases at J, with 12 bases in the middle. Per germline, CDR1 SGHAT and CDR2 FQDESV (reference sequence). CDR3 sequence reads: CASSLAGVASSYEQYF. As DNA, the CDR3 is TGTGCCAGCAGCTTAGCGGGAGTAGCTAGCTCCTACGAGCAGTACTTC.

The V call is TRBV28, the J call TRBJ1-2; D not certain. This CDR3 contains 12 residues. Trimming cost V 10 bases and J 3 bases, with 12 bases left between them. From germline, CDR1 is MDHEN and CDR2 SYDVKM. CDR3 in amino acids: CATPNEHYGYTF. The CDR3 nucleotides read TGTGCCACCCCAAACGAGCACTATGGCTACACCTTC.

This clone was seen only once. The chain has TRBV7-8 and TRBJ1-1; maybe TRBD1 (6 bases). This CDR3 spans 15 amino acids. V was trimmed by 5 bases and J by 5 bases, leaving 18 bases between them. The germline V gene encodes CDR1 SGHVS and CDR2 FQNEAQ. The CDR3 nucleotides read TGTGCCAGCAGCATAAGGGGGACGATGGGAACTGAAGCTTTCTTT. It codes for CASSIRGTMGTEAFF. The whole variable domain, filled in from reference TRBV7-8 and TRBJ1-1, reads GAGVSQSPRYKVAKRGQDVALRCDPISGHVSLFWYQQALGQGPEFLTYFQNEAQLDKSGLPSDRFFAERPEGSVSTLKIQRTQQEDSAVYLCASSIRGTMGTEAFFGQGTRLTVV.